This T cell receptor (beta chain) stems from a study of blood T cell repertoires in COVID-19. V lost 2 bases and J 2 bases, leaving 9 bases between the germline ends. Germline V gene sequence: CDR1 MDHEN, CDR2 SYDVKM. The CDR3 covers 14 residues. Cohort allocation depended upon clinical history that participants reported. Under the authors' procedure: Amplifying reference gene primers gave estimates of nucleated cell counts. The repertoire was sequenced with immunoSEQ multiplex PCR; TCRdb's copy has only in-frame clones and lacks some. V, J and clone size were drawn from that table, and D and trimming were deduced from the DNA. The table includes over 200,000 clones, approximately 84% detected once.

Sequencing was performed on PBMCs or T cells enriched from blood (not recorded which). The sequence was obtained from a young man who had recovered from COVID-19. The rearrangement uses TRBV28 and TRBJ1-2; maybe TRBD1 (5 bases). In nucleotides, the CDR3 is TGTGCCAGCAGTTTACGGGGGTCCAACTATGGCTACACCTTC. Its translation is CASSLRGSNYGYTF.